The next 2 T cell receptor beta chains were all read from a single sample in a study of response to subunit inactivated influenza vaccine (dated by TCRdb to the late 2010s). Libraries were prepared through RT-PCR. The listed sequencing device is Illumina HiSeq 2500. The public reads were reanalyzed by TCRdb: fastp trimming at Q25, MiXCR alignment, in-frame beta chains only. Duplicate CDR3 protein sequences are folded into a single record with the most common DNA and genes. Within this sample are 200,000 to 300,000 distinct CDR3 sequences, with 9% to 15% of them counted one time only. Of the sample, 7.8% falls within the top ten clones. Specimen: non-naive T cells sorted from PBMCs, collected about 14 days before vaccination. Explained via the paper, the cell subset or site label denotes: memory T cell fraction. These TCRs come from a man aged 50-60 years who received an inactivated influenza vaccine. Donor details come from another sample of the same person, matched by shared clones.

CDR3 in amino acids: CASSLFGVGTEAFF. The CDR3 coding sequence is TGTGCCAGCAGTTTATTCGGGGTTGGAACTGAAGCTTTCTTT. The chain joins TRBV12-3 or TRBV12-4 to TRBJ1-1; D not resolved. CDR3 length: 14 residues. The ends were cut back, 2 bases at V and 5 bases at J, with 12 bases in the middle.

This chain uses TRBV20-1 with TRBJ1-1, with a tentative D call TRBD1 (6 bases). The length of the CDR3 is 15 residues. V lost 5 bases and J 0 bases, leaving 16 bases between the germline ends. Germline CDR1 and CDR2: DFQATT and SNEGSKA (reference sequence). The CDR3 here is CSASPTGYMNTEAFF. For the CDR3, the DNA is TGCAGTGCTTCCCCGACAGGCTACATGAACACTGAAGCTTTCTTT.